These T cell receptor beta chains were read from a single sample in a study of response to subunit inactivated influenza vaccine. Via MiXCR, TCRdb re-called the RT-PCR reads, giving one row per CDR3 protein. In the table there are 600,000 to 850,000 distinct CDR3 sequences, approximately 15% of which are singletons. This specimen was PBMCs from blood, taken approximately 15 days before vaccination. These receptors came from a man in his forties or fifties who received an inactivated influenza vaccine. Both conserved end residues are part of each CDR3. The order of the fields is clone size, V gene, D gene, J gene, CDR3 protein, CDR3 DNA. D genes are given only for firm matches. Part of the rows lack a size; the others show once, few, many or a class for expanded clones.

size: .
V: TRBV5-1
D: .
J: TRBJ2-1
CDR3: CASSLGVMSSYNEQFF
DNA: TGCGCCAGCAGCTTGGGCGTGATGAGCTCCTACAATGAGCAGTTCTTC

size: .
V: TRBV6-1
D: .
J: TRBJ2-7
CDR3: CASSPYGENLYEQYF
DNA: TGTGCCAGCAGCCCCTACGGAGAGAATCTCTACGAGCAGTACTTC

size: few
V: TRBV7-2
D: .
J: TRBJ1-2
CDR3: CASSIKGEKLGYTF
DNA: TGTGCCAGCAGCATAAAGGGGGAGAAGCTTGGCTACACCTTC

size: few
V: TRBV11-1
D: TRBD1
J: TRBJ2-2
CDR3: CASSPRGTGSGNTGELFF
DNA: TGTGCCAGCAGCCCACGAGGGACAGGGAGCGGGAACACCGGGGAGCTGTTTTTT

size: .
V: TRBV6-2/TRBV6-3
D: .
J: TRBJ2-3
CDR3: CASSYATSTDTQYF
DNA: TGTGCCAGCAGTTACGCAACTAGCACAGATACGCAGTATTTT

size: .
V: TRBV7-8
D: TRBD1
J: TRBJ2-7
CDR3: CASSLITGTGAYEQYF
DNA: TGTGCCAGCAGCTTGATTACCGGGACAGGAGCCTACGAGCAGTACTTC

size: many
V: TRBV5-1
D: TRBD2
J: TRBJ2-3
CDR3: CASTPNSGSLRDTQYF
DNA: TGCGCCAGCACCCCCAATAGCGGGAGCTTAAGAGATACGCAGTATTTT

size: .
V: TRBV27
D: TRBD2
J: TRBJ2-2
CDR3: CASSSHGTSGKANTGELFF
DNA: TGTGCCAGCAGTTCTCACGGGACTAGCGGGAAGGCGAACACCGGGGAGCTGTTTTTT

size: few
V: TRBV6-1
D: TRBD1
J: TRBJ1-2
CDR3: CASSPGTGVTNYGYTF
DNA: TGTGCCAGCAGCCCCGGGACAGGGGTTACTAACTATGGCTACACCTTC

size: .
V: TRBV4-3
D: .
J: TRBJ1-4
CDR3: CASSQDPRGPNEKLFF
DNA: TGCGCCAGCAGCCAAGATCCCAGGGGACCTAATGAAAAACTGTTTTTT

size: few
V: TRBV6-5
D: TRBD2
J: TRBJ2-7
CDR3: CASSYSSWTSGGLQYF
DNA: TGTGCCAGCAGTTACTCGTCTTGGACTAGCGGGGGCTTGCAGTACTTC

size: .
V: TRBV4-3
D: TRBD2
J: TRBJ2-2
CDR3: CASSQAVGGRTGELFF
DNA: TGCGCCAGCAGCCAAGCCGTGGGGGGGAGAACCGGGGAGCTGTTTTTT

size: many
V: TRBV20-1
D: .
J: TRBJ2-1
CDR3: CSARGPSANEQFF
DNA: TGCAGTGCTAGGGGACCTTCGGCCAATGAGCAGTTCTTC

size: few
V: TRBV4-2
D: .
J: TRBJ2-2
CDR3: CASSLRTVSHGNYAGELFF
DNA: TGTGCCAGCAGCCTAAGGACAGTCTCACACGGCAATTACGCCGGGGAGCTGTTTTTT

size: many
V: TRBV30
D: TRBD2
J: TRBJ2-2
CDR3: CAWSPSLTSETGELFF
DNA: TGTGCCTGGAGTCCTTCCCTGACTAGCGAGACCGGGGAGCTGTTTTTT

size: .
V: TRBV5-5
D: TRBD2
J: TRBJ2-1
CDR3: CASMGGPSYNEQFF
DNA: TGTGCCAGCATGGGAGGGCCATCCTACAATGAGCAGTTCTTC

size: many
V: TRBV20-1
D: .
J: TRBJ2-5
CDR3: CSASAWETQYF
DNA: TGCAGTGCTAGTGCTTGGGAGACCCAGTACTTC

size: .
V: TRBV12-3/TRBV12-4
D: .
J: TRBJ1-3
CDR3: CASTLDNSGNTIYF
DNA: TGTGCCAGCACCCTGGACAACTCTGGAAACACCATATATTTT

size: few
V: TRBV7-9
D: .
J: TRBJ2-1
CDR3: CASSLSLGYNEQFF
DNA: TGTGCCAGCAGCCTGTCCTTGGGTTACAATGAGCAGTTCTTC

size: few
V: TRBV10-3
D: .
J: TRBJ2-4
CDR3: CATQQGGNIQYF
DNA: TGTGCCACACAACAGGGAGGAAACATTCAGTACTTC

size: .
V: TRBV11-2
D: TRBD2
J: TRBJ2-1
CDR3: CASSLPLAGTNEQFF
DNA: TGTGCCAGCAGCTTACCCCTAGCGGGGACCAATGAGCAGTTCTTC

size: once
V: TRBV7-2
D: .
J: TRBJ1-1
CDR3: CASSLQAGVTEAFF
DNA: TGTGCCAGCAGCTTACAAGCAGGGGTGACTGAAGCTTTCTTT

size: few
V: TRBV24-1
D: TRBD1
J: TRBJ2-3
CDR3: CATSVGTGRTDTQYF
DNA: TGTGCCACCAGTGTCGGGACAGGCCGCACAGATACGCAGTATTTT

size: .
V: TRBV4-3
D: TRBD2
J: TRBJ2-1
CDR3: CASSDSPASGLYNEQFF
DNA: TGCGCCAGCAGCGACTCCCCGGCTAGCGGATTATACAATGAGCAGTTCTTC

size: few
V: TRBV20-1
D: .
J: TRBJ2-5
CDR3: CSARPGGSGETQYF
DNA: TGCAGTGCTAGGCCCGGGGGTTCCGGAGAGACCCAGTACTTC

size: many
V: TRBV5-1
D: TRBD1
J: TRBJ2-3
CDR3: CASSRGQAGTDTQYF
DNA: TGCGCCAGCAGCAGGGGACAGGCAGGCACAGATACGCAGTATTTT

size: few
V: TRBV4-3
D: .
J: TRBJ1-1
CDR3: CASSQDMGRGMNTEAFF
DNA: TGCGCCAGCAGCCAAGATATGGGCAGGGGCATGAACACTGAAGCTTTCTTT

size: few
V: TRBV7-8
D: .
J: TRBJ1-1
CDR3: CASSLVLGANSEAFF
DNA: TGTGCCAGCAGCTTAGTCCTGGGGGCGAACTCTGAAGCTTTCTTT

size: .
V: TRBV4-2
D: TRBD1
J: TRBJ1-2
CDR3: CASSQDLGTGGFYGYTF
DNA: TGTGCCAGCAGCCAAGATCTTGGGACAGGAGGGTTCTATGGCTACACCTTC

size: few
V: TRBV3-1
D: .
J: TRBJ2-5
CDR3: CASSPPGVEETQYF
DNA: TGTGCCAGCAGCCCCCCAGGGGTAGAAGAGACCCAGTACTTC

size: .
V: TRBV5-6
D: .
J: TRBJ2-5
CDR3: CASSLRASETQYF
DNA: TGTGCCAGCAGCCTCCGGGCATCGGAGACCCAGTACTTC

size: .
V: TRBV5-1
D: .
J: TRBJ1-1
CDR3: CASSFIPRDIEAFF
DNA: TGCGCCAGCAGCTTCATCCCGCGGGACATTGAAGCTTTCTTT

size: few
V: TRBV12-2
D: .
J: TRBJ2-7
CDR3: CASRLAQIQYEQYF
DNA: TGTGCAAGTCGCTTAGCGCAGATTCAATACGAGCAGTACTTC

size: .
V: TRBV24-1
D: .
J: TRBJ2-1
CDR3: CATSDFSEGIWNYNGQFF
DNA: TGTGCCACCAGTGATTTTAGTGAAGGGATATGGAACTACAATGGGCAGTTCTTC

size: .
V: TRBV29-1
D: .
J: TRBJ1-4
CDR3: CSVEGGVVEKLFF
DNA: TGCAGCGTTGAAGGTGGAGTAGTTGAAAAACTGTTTTTT

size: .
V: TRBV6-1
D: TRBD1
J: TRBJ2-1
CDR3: CASRGQGPASNEQFF
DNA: TGTGCCAGCAGGGGACAGGGGCCCGCATCCAATGAGCAGTTCTTC

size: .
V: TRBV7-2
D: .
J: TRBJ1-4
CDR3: CASSLASAGTNEKLFF
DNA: TGTGCCAGCAGCTTAGCGTCGGCAGGGACTAATGAAAAACTGTTTTTT

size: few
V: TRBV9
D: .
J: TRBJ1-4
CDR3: CASSVSTGSEKLFF
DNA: TGTGCCAGCAGCGTATCCACAGGGAGTGAAAAACTGTTTTTT

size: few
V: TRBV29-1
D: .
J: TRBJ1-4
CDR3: CSVSGTSVNEKLFF
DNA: TGCAGCGTTTCCGGGACATCGGTTAATGAAAAACTGTTTTTT

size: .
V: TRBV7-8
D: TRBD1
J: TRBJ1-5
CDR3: CASSFLFGTESNQPQHF
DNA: TGTGCCAGCAGCTTCCTCTTCGGGACAGAGAGCAATCAGCCCCAGCATTTT

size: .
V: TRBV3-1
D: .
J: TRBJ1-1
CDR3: CASSQGSTMNTEAFF
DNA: TGTGCCAGCAGCCAAGGTAGCACCATGAACACTGAAGCTTTCTTT

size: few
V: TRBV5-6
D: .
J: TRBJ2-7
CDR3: CASSLGLEGHEQYF
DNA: TGTGCCAGCAGCTTGGGCTTGGAGGGGCACGAGCAGTACTTC

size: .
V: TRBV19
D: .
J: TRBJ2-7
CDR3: CASSITRDTVNEQYF
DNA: TGTGCCAGTAGTATAACCCGGGACACCGTCAACGAGCAGTACTTC

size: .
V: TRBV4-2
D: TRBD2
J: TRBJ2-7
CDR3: CASSQGGLAGDEQYF
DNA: TGTGCCAGCAGCCAAGGTGGACTAGCGGGAGACGAGCAGTACTTC

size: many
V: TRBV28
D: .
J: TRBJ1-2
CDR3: CASSLVDGYTF
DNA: TGTGCCAGCAGTTTAGTGGATGGCTACACCTTC

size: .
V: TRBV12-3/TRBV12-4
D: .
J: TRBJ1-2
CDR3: CASRYSGYCGYTF
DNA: TGTGCCAGCAGATACTCAGGATACTGTGGCTACACCTTC

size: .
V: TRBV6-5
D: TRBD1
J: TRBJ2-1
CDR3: CASSYYRGAYNEQFF
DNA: TGTGCCAGCAGTTATTACAGGGGGGCCTACAATGAGCAGTTCTTC

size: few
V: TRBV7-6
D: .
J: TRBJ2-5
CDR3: CASSAYPASQETQYF
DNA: TGTGCCAGCAGCGCCTACCCAGCCTCCCAAGAGACCCAGTACTTC

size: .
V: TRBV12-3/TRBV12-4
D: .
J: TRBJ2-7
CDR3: CASSVSYEHYF
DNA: TGTGCCAGCAGCGTTTCCTACGAGCATTACTTC